This paragraph reports one T cell receptor beta chain. Here immunoSEQ multiplex PCR was the method, and the copy in TCRdb shows in-frame clones only, minus some. This sample has under 90,000 clones; more than 70% occur once, and the top ten carry roughly 2.1%. These data originate in a study of OX40 agonist ivuxolimab in advanced cancers. Trimming took 1 base from V and 4 from J, leaving 11 bases between them. CDR1 and CDR2 (germline): SGHRS, YFSETQ. The CDR3 spans 14 residues. The sequences come from CD4+ or CD8+ T cells sorted from blood, collected in a trial of the OX40 agonist ivuxolimab. The receptor comes from an adult with an advanced solid tumor such as melanoma, head and neck, liver or kidney cancer. The V and J genes are TRBV5-1 and TRBJ1-2, with a weak D call TRBD1 (6 bases). Here the CDR3 DNA reads TGCGCCAGCAGCTTGAGCGGACAGATCTATGGCTACACCTTC. It is translated as CASSLSGQIYGYTF.